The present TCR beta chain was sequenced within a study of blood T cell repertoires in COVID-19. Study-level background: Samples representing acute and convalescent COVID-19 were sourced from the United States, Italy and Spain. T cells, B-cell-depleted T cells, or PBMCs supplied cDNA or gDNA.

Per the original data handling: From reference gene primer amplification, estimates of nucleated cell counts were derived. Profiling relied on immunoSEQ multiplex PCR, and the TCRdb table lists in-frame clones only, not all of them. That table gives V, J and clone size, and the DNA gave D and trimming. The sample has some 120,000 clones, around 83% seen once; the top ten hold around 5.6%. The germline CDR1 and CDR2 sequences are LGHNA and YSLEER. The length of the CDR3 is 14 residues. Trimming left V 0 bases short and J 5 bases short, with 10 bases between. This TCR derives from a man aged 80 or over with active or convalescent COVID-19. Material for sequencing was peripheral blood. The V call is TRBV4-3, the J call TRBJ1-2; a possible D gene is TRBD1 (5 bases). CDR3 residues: CASSQDPGTYGYTF. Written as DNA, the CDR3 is TGCGCCAGCAGCCAAGATCCGGGGACTTATGGCTACACCTTC.